This T cell receptor (beta chain) originates from a study of T cells in women clearing cervical HPV infection. Details on this clone: The sequence runs out 3 residues before the end of the CDR3; the remainder is reconstructed from the germline J gene.

Trimming pared 8 bases from V and 2 bases from J, leaving 19 bases between. There are 15 residues in the CDR3. The germline gives CDR1 KGHSH, CDR2 LQKENI. The protocol was immunoSEQ multiplex PCR, while the TCRdb copy is restricted to in-frame clones and leaves out a portion. In all, the sample yields some 31,000 clones. The chain joins TRBV18 to TRBJ2-7; D perhaps matches TRBD1 (5 bases). Sequencing was done on a sample of blood buffy coat. The receptor was isolated from a woman between 18 and 70 years old with a cervical HPV16 infection that either progressed to CIN3+ or cleared (not recorded which). CDR3 bases read: TGTGCCAGCCCACTGACAGCACCATATCCCTACGAG. Translated: CASPLTAPYPYE. From start to end, the CDR3 is CASPLTAPYPYEQYF.